This is a list of T cell receptor beta chains from one sample in a study of T cell changes during pregnancy in multiple sclerosis. Repertoires were generated with immunoSEQ multiplex PCR, while TCRdb's copy carries only in-frame clones and drops some. The table has 40,000 or so clones, 85% to 95% seen once. This specimen consisted of CD4+ T cells from peripheral blood mononuclear cells, obtained in the third trimester of pregnancy. The receptors were gathered from a female donor with multiple sclerosis, enrolled in a pregnancy study. Both conserved end residues are part of each CDR3. The order of the fields is J gene, V gene, clone size, D gene, CDR3 protein, CDR3 DNA. A D gene is named only where the DNA matches it firmly. Not every row has a clone size; where given, it reads once, few, many or a size class.

>TRBJ2-3|TRBV4-1|.|TRBD1
CASSQESLVTDRDFTDTQYF
TGCGCCAGCAGCCAAGAGAGTCTCGTTACGGACAGGGACTTCACAGATACGCAGTATTTT
>TRBJ2-2|TRBV7-8|.|TRBD2
CASGTSGARTGELFF
TGTGCCAGCGGCACTAGCGGGGCAAGGACCGGGGAGCTGTTTTTT
>TRBJ1-1|TRBV6-6|.|.
CASTSGGAVGTEAFF
TGTGCCAGCACCTCGGGGGGGGCCGTAGGCACTGAAGCTTTCTTT
>TRBJ2-7|TRBV13|.|.
CASSLNLDRGYEQYF
TGTGCCAGCAGCTTAAATTTGGATCGCGGCTACGAGCAGTACTTC
>TRBJ1-1|TRBV7-9|.|.
CASSLDFNTEAFF
TGTGCCAGCAGCTTAGACTTCAACACTGAAGCTTTCTTT
>TRBJ1-6|TRBV2|.|TRBD1
CASSLGTANSPLHF
TGTGCCAGCAGCTTAGGGACAGCGAATTCACCCCTCCACTTT
>TRBJ2-2|TRBV7-3|.|.
CASSLRAGELFF
TGTGCCAGCAGCTTGAGGGCCGGGGAGCTGTTTTTT
>TRBJ1-5|TRBV6-6|.|.
CASSSSNRGSNQPQHF
TGTGCCAGCAGCTCTAGCAATCGGGGTAGCAATCAGCCCCAGCATTTT
>TRBJ2-5|TRBV7-7|.|TRBD2
CASSLGQAGGRETQYF
TGTGCCAGCAGCTTAGGCCAGGCGGGGGGTCGAGAGACCCAGTACTTC
>TRBJ2-1|TRBV28|.|.
CASSLQYNEQFF
TGTGCCAGCAGTTTGCAGTACAATGAGCAGTTCTTC
>TRBJ2-1|TRBV11-3|.|TRBD2
CASSPKRGSSYNEQFF
TGTGCCAGCAGCCCTAAGCGGGGGAGCTCCTACAATGAGCAGTTCTTC
>TRBJ2-7|TRBV9|.|TRBD1
CASSVRDRGFYEQYF
TGTGCCAGCAGCGTACGGGACAGGGGGTTCTACGAGCAGTACTTC
>TRBJ1-2|TRBV30|.|TRBD1
CAWSVRGGGADGYTF
TGTGCCTGGAGTGTACGAGGAGGGGGCGCAGATGGCTACACCTTC
>TRBJ2-1|TRBV6-1|few|TRBD2
CASSDGTSGRGNEQFF
TGTGCCAGCAGTGACGGGACTAGCGGGAGGGGCAATGAGCAGTTCTTC
>TRBJ1-1|TRBV9|.|TRBD1
CASSVGQDTEAFF
TGTGCCAGCAGCGTTGGACAGGATACTGAAGCTTTCTTT
>TRBJ1-3|TRBV10-3|.|TRBD1
CAISEGQGGTGNTIYF
TGTGCCATCAGTGAGGGACAGGGAGGGACTGGAAACACCATATATTTT
>TRBJ2-7|TRBV5-4|.|.
CASSPGGLGKGQYF
TGTGCCAGCAGCCCGGGCGGACTTGGGAAGGGGCAGTACTTC
>TRBJ1-4|TRBV19|.|TRBD1
CASSTGTGKNEKLFF
TGTGCCAGTAGTACTGGGACAGGGAAGAATGAAAAACTGTTTTTT
>TRBJ2-1|TRBV27|.|.
CASRVLGGHYNEQFF
TGTGCCAGCAGAGTCCTAGGGGGTCACTACAATGAGCAGTTCTTC
>TRBJ2-1|TRBV4-1|.|TRBD1
CASRPDRGYSYNEQFF
TGCGCCAGCAGACCAGACAGGGGCTATTCCTACAATGAGCAGTTCTTC
>TRBJ1-3|TRBV2|.|TRBD1
CASSGYRGRGNTIYF
TGTGCCAGCAGTGGGTACAGGGGGCGAGGAAACACCATATATTTT
>TRBJ2-1|TRBV27|.|TRBD1
CASRTGAQVWLQFF
TGTGCCAGCAGGACAGGGGCCCAAGTCTGGCTGCAGTTCTTC
>TRBJ1-4|TRBV5-1|.|TRBD1
CASSLRGSGEKLFF
TGCGCCAGCAGCCTCAGGGGGTCTGGTGAAAAACTGTTTTTT
>TRBJ2-1|TRBV4-2|.|TRBD2
CASSQGPGLAGDEQFF
TGTGCCAGCAGCCAAGGCCCGGGACTAGCGGGAGATGAGCAGTTCTTC
>TRBJ2-7|TRBV7-9|.|.
CASKGRTESYEQYF
TGTGCCAGCAAAGGGAGAACGGAGTCCTACGAGCAGTACTTC
>TRBJ2-3|TRBV30|.|TRBD2
CACHPASGRTDTQYF
TGTGCCTGCCACCCGGCTAGCGGGAGGACAGATACGCAGTATTTT
>TRBJ1-2|TRBV6-1|.|TRBD1
CASSDRDRGTYGYTF
TGTGCCAGCAGTGACCGGGACAGGGGGACCTATGGCTACACCTTC
>TRBJ1-1|TRBV29-1|.|.
CSVEEAFF
TGCAGCGTAGAGGAAGCTTTCTTT
>TRBJ2-7|TRBV7-3|.|TRBD1
CASSPRTGSMREQYF
TGTGCCAGCAGCCCACGGACAGGGTCAATGAGGGAGCAGTACTTC
>TRBJ2-7|TRBV7-9|.|TRBD1
CASKRQGSLDEQYF
TGTGCCAGCAAACGACAGGGCTCTCTCGACGAGCAGTACTTC
>TRBJ2-7|TRBV7-6|.|TRBD1
CASSPQTGAVLGEQYF
TGTGCCAGCAGCCCTCAAACAGGGGCAGTTTTGGGGGAGCAGTACTTC
>TRBJ2-7|TRBV19|.|.
CASSIAGPYEQYF
TGTGCCAGTAGTATTGCGGGACCCTACGAGCAGTACTTC
>TRBJ1-1|TRBV11-2|.|TRBD1
CASSGAGGMTEAFF
TGTGCCAGCAGCGGCGCAGGGGGGATGACTGAAGCTTTCTTT
>TRBJ1-5|TRBV6-5|.|.
CASGVTGGSNQPQHF
TGTGCCAGCGGCGTCACGGGGGGAAGCAATCAGCCCCAGCATTTT
>TRBJ2-6|TRBV19|.|TRBD1
CASNLQGSGANVLTF
TGTGCCAGTAACCTACAGGGGTCCGGGGCCAACGTCCTGACTTTC
>TRBJ1-5|TRBV6-5|.|.
CASRPTGTGNQPQHF
TGTGCCAGCAGGCCAACAGGGACGGGCAATCAGCCCCAGCATTTT
>TRBJ1-5|TRBV11-3|.|.
CASSRRDSSQPQHF
TGTGCCAGCAGCCGTCGTGATTCCAGTCAGCCCCAGCATTTT
>TRBJ2-1|TRBV5-1|.|TRBD2
CASRQVAGGPGNEQFF
TGCGCCAGCCGACAGGTGGCGGGAGGGCCTGGCAATGAGCAGTTCTTC
>TRBJ2-7|TRBV11-2|.|TRBD1
CASRDRGSEQYF
TGTGCCAGCCGGGACAGGGGGAGCGAGCAGTACTTC
>TRBJ1-2|TRBV7-2|.|TRBD1
CASSRDRVQNYGYTF
TGTGCCAGCAGTCGGGACAGGGTTCAAAACTATGGCTACACCTTC
>TRBJ2-3|TRBV18|.|TRBD1
CASSDRGQSTDTQYF
TGTGCCAGCTCCGACAGGGGGCAATCAACAGATACGCAGTATTTT
>TRBJ1-5|TRBV4-1|once|TRBD1
CASSQGETGPNQPQHF
TGCGCCAGCAGCCAGGGGGAGACAGGGCCAAATCAGCCCCAGCATTTT
>TRBJ2-1|TRBV7-3|.|.
CASSLNGLSSYNEQFF
TGTGCCAGCAGCTTAAACGGTCTTAGCTCCTACAATGAGCAGTTCTTC
>TRBJ1-2|TRBV19|.|.
CASSRMAGAEGYTF
TGTGCCAGTAGCCGGATGGCGGGGGCGGAGGGCTACACCTTC
>TRBJ1-1|TRBV7-3|.|TRBD1
CASSSDRANTEAFF
TGTGCCAGCAGCTCGGACAGGGCGAACACTGAAGCTTTCTTT
>TRBJ1-5|TRBV28|.|.
CASTSRGRNSNQPQHF
TGTGCCAGCACCAGCCGTGGGAGAAATAGCAATCAGCCCCAGCATTTT
>TRBJ2-7|TRBV6-6|.|.
CASGYDVMDGDYEQYF
TGTGCCAGCGGATACGATGTGATGGACGGGGACTACGAGCAGTACTTC
>TRBJ2-5|TRBV19|.|.
CASSRGETQYF
TGTGCCAGTTCCAGGGGAGAGACCCAGTACTTC
>TRBJ2-1|TRBV6-6|.|.
CASSYLVNEQFF
TGTGCCAGCAGTTACCTTGTAAATGAGCAGTTCTTC
>TRBJ1-5|TRBV2|.|.
CASSEGRGNQPQHF
TGTGCCAGCAGTGAGGGGAGGGGCAATCAGCCCCAGCATTTT
>TRBJ2-4|TRBV2|once|.
CASNDQRGIKNIQYF
TGTGCCAGCAACGACCAACGGGGAATCAAAAACATTCAGTACTTC
>TRBJ2-2|TRBV5-5|.|.
CASSLGAQRTRTGELFF
TGTGCCAGCAGCTTGGGCGCCCAGCGGACGAGGACCGGGGAGCTGTTTTTT
>TRBJ1-1|TRBV6-5|once|.
CASSSDTWNTEAFF
TGTGCCAGCAGTTCAGACACATGGAACACTGAAGCTTTCTTT
>TRBJ1-2|TRBV6-7|.|.
CASSYKGGGYTF
TGTGCCAGCAGTTACAAGGGGGGGGGCTACACCTTC